The T cell receptor beta chain described here comes from a study of blood T cell repertoires in COVID-19. Background on the study: COVID-19 samples collected from the United States, Italy and Spain covered acute and convalescent phases.

Germline V gene lookup returns CDR1 SGHAT and CDR2 FQNNGV. V gave up 5 bases and J gave up 0 bases, with 14 bases separating them. This CDR3 contains 16 residues. Clones were sequenced by immunoSEQ multiplex PCR, and TCRdb holds only the in-frame ones, with some missing. The sample contains about 190,000 clones, around four fifths of which appear only once. Specimen: peripheral blood. The rearrangement links TRBV11-2 to TRBJ2-1; a weak D match, TRBD2 (5 bases). The source is a woman aged 25 to 45 with acute or convalescent COVID-19. Here the CDR3 DNA reads TGTGCCAGCAGCCCCAGCGGTCGGGTCTCCTACAATGAGCAGTTCTTC. This gives the protein CASSPSGRVSYNEQFF.